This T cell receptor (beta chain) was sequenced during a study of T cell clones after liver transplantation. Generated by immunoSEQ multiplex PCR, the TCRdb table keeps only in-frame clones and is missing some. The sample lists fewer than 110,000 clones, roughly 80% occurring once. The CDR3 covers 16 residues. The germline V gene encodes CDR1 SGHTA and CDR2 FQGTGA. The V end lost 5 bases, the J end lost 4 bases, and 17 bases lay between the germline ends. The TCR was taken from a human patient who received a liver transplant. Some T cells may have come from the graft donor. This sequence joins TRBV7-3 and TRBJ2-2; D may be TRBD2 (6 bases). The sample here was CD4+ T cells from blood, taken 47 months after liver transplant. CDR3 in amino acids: CASSRSRGRFTGELFF. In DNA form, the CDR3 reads TGTGCCAGCAGCCGGAGTCGGGGGAGGTTCACCGGGGAGCTGTTTTTT. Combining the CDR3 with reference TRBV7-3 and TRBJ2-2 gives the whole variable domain GAGVSQTPSNKVTEKGKYVELRCDPISGHTALYWYRQSLGQGPEFLIYFQGTGAADDSGLPNDRFFAVRPEGSVSTLKIQRTERGDSAVYLCASSRSRGRFTGELFFGEGSRLTVL.